The clone carrying this T cell receptor (beta chain) was observed at least ten times. This sample stems from a study of early T cells in non-severe SARS-CoV-2 infection. This CDR3 region has 13 residues. Germline V gene sequence: CDR1 SQVTM, CDR2 ANQGSEA. The V and J ends lost 6 bases and 2 bases, in that order; junction bases with no gene match: 5. A single record per CDR3 protein comes from TCRdb applying MiXCR to the 5' RACE reads. The data hold 26,000 or so distinct CDR3 sequences, with 4% to 4.5% observed a single time. This clonotype originated in an adult who was a healthcare worker with PCR-confirmed SARS-CoV-2 infection or an uninfected control (not recorded which). Sequencing was carried out using whole blood. The chain recombines TRBV29-1 with TRBJ1-1; the match to TRBD1 covers 8 bases. In nucleotides, the CDR3 is TGCAGCGTCAGAACAGGGGGAAACACTGAAGCTTTCTTT. Amino acid sequence: CSVRTGGNTEAFF.